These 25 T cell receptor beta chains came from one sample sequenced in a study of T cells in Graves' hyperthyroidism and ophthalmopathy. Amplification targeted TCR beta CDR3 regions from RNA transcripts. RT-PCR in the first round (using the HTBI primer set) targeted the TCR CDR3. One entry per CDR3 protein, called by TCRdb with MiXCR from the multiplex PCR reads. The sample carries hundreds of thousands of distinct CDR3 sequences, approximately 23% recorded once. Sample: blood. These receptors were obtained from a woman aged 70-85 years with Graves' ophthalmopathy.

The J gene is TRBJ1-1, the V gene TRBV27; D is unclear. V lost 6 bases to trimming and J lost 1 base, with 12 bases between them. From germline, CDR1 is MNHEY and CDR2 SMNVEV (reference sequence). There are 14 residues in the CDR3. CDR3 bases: TGTGCCAGCAGCCCCATTCCGCAGAACACTGAAGCTTTCTTT. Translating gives CASSPIPQNTEAFF.

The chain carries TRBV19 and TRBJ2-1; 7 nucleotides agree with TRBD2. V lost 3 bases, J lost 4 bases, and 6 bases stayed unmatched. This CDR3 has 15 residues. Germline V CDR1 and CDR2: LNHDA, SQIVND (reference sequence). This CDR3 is CASSIPAGRYNEQFF. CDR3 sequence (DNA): TGTGCCAGTAGTATCCCAGCGGGGAGGTACAATGAGCAGTTCTTC.

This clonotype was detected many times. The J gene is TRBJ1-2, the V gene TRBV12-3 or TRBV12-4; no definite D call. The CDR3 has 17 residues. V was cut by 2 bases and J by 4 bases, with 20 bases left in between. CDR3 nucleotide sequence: TGTGCCAGCAGTTTAAAGTCGCCCGGCGCCCCTGGCTATGGCTACACCTTC. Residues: CASSLKSPGAPGYGYTF.

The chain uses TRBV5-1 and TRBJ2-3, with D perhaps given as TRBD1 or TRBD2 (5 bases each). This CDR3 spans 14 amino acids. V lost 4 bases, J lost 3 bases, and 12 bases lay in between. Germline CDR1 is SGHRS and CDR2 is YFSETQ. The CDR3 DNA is TGCGCCAGCAGCGGGGGTTGGCTGACAGATACGCAGTATTTT. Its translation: CASSGGWLTDTQYF.

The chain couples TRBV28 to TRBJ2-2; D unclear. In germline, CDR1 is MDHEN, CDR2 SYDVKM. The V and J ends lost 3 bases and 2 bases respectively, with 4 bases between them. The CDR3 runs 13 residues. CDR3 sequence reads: CASSFYNTGELFF. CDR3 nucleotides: TGTGCCAGCAGTTTTTATAACACCGGGGAGCTGTTTTTT.

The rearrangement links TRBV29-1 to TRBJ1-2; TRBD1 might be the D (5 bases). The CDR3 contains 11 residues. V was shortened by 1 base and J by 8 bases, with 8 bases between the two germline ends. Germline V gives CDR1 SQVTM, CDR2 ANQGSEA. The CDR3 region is CSVEGGEGYTF. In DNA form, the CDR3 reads TGCAGCGTTGAAGGAGGGGAGGGCTACACCTTC.

The CDR3 region is CASSGTANSPLHF. The CDR3 DNA is TGTGCCAGCAGCGGGACGGCCAATTCACCCCTCCACTTT. V gene TRBV6-1 combines with J gene TRBJ1-6; perhaps TRBD1 as D (5 bases). The CDR3 spans 13 residues. V lost 6 bases and J lost 7, with 10 bases in between. Germline values: CDR1 MNHNS, CDR2 SASEGT.

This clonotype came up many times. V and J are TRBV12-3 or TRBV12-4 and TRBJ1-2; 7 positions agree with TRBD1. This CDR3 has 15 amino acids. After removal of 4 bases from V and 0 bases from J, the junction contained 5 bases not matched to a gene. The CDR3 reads CASSWEQGPNYGYTF. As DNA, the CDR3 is TGTGCCAGCAGTTGGGAACAGGGGCCTAACTATGGCTACACCTTC.

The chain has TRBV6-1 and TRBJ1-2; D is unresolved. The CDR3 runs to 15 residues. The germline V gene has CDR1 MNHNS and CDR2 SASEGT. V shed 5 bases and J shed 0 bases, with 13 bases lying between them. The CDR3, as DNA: TGTGCCAGCAGTCCACCCCCGGGGACTAACTATGGCTACACCTTC. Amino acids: CASSPPPGTNYGYTF.

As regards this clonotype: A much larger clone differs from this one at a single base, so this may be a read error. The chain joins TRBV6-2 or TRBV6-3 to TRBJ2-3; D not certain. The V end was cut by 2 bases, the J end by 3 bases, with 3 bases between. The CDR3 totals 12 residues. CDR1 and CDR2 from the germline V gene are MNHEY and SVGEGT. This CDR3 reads CASSYPTDTQYF. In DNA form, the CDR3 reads TGTGCCAGCAGTTACCCAACAGATACGCAGTATTTT.

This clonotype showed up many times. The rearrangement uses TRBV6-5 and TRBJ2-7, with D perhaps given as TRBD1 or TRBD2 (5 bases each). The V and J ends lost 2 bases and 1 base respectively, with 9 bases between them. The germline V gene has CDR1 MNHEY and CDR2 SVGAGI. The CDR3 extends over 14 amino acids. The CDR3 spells CASSYEGWSYEQYF. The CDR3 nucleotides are TGTGCCAGCAGTTACGAGGGGTGGTCCTACGAGCAGTACTTC.

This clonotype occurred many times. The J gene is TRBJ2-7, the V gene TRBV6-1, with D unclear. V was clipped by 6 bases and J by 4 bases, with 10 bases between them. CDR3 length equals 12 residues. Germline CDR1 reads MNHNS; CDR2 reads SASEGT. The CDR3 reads CASSRVRYEQYF. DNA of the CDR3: TGTGCCAGCAGCCGGGTCCGGTACGAGCAGTACTTC.

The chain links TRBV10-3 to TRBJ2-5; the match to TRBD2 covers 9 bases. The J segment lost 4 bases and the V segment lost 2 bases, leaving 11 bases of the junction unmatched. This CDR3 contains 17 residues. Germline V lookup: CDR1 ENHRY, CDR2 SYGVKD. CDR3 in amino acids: CAISENSGRKLGETQYF. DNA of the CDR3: TGTGCCATCAGTGAGAATAGCGGGAGAAAGTTAGGAGAGACCCAGTACTTC.

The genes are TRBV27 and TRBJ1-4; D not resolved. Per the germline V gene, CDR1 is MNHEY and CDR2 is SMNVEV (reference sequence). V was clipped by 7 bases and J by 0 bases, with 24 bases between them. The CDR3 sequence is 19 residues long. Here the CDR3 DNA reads TGTGCCAGCATGAGTAAGGTTGGAACAGTACCTTCAACTAATGAAAAACTGTTTTTT. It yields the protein CASMSKVGTVPSTNEKLFF.

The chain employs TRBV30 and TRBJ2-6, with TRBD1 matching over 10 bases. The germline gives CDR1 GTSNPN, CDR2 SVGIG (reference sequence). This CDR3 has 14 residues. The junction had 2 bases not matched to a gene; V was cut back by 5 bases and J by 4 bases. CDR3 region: CAWGTGAGANVLTF. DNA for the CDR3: TGTGCCTGGGGGACAGGGGCGGGGGCCAACGTCCTGACTTTC.

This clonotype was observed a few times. The CDR3 sequence is CASSQDRAGTEAFF. The CDR3 bases are TGTGCCAGCAGCCAAGACAGGGCTGGGACTGAAGCTTTCTTT. The chain is built from TRBV27 and TRBJ1-1; 7 bases are a match to TRBD1. The CDR3 spans 14 residues. Germline loops: CDR1 MNHEY, CDR2 SMNVEV (reference sequence). The ends lost 6 bases at V and 5 bases at J; junction bases unmatched: 9.

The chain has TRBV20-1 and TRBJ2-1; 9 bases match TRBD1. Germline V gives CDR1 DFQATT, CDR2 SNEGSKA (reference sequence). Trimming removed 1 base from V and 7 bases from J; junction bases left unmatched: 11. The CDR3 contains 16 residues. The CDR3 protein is CSARGATGGNINEQFF. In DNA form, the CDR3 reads TGCAGTGCTAGAGGTGCGACAGGGGGAAACATAAATGAGCAGTTCTTC.

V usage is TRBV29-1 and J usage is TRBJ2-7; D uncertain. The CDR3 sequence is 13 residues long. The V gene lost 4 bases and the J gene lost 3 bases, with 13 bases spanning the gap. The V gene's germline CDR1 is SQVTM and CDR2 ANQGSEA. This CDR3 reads CSVGAGQIYEQYF. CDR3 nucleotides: TGCAGCGTTGGGGCAGGCCAGATCTACGAGCAGTACTTC.

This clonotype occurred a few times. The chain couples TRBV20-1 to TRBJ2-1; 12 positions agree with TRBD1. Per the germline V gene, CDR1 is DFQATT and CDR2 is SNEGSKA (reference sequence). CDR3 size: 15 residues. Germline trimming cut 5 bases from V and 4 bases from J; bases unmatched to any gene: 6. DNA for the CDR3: TGCAGTGCTTGGCCGGGACAGGGGGCTTACAATGAGCAGTTCTTC. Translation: CSAWPGQGAYNEQFF.

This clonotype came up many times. CDR3 sequence reads: CASSDLSKTQYF. CDR3 sequence (DNA): TGTGCCAGCAGCGACTTGTCGAAGACCCAGTACTTC. The chain has TRBV7-2 and TRBJ2-5; D remains ambiguous. This CDR3 contains 12 residues. In germline, CDR1 is SGHTA, CDR2 FQGNSA. V lost 5 bases, J lost 6 bases, and 10 bases lay in between.

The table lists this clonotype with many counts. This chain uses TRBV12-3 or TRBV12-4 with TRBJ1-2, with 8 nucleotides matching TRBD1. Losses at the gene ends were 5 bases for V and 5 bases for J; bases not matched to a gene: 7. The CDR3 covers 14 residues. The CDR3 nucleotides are TGTGCCAGCAGTCGACAGGGGCCAGGGTATGGCTACACCTTC. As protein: CASSRQGPGYGYTF.

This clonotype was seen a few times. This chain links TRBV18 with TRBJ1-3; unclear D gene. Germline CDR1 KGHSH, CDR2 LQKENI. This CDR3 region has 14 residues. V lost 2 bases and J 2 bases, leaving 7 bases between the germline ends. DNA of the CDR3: TGTGCCAGCTCACCAAACAGAGCTGGAAACACCATATATTTT. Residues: CASSPNRAGNTIYF.

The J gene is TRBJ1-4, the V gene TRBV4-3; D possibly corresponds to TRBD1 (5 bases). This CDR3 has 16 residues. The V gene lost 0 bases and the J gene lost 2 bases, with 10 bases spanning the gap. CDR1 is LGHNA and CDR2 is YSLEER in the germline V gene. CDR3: CASSQDGGRTNEKLFF. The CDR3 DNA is TGCGCCAGCAGCCAAGATGGGGGACGTACTAATGAAAAACTGTTTTTT.

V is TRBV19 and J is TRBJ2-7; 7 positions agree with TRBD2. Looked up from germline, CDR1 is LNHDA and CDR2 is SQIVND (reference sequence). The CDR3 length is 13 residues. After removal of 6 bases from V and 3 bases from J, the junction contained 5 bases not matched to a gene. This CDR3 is CASRGRGIYEQYF. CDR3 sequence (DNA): TGTGCCAGTAGAGGGCGGGGGATCTACGAGCAGTACTTC.

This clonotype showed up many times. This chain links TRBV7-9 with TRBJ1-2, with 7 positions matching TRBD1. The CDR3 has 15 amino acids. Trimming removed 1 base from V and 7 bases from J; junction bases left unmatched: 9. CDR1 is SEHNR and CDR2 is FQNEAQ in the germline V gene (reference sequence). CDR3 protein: CASSLEAMDRLGYTF. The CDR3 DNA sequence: TGTGCCAGCAGCTTAGAGGCGATGGACAGGCTTGGCTACACCTTC.